This T cell receptor (beta chain) was sequenced in a study of cytomegalovirus exposure and HLA in healthy donors. About the research overall: Out of around 360 genotyped donors, about 81% belonged to the Caucasian-associated ancestry cluster. General observations from the study: Accurate prediction of most subjects' HLA-A and HLA-B alleles from TCR beta sequences was reported. Many donors carried some public TCRs, although rarity characterized most TCR sequences.

This clone was counted a few times. As yet, its antigen is unknown. Trimming shortened V by 0 bases and J by 5 bases, and 10 bases separated the two germline ends. The CDR3 loop spans 15 amino acids. Germline CDR1 and CDR2: MGHDK and SYGVNS. PCR involved 60 Vbeta and 13 Jbeta primers. Per the authors' pipeline: About 10 million of tens of millions of unique TCR beta chains were shared, per a later count. Using immunoSEQ multiplex PCR, the repertoire was profiled, and TCRdb retains in-frame clones only, with some absent. Clone size and V and J calls were adopted from that table, with D and trimming inferred from the DNA. Among 150,000 to 200,000 clones listed, around 78% were seen once.

The source material was PBMCs. The TCR comes from a woman aged 40-49 years in good health and CMV-seronegative. This chain links TRBV25-1 with TRBJ2-2; D may be TRBD1 (6 bases). CDR3 region: CASSEYNRATGELFF. The CDR3, as DNA: TGTGCCAGCAGTGAATACAACAGGGCAACCGGGGAGCTGTTTTTT.